This T cell receptor (beta chain) was sequenced during a study of shared clonotypes between healthy human individuals. The CDR3 has 15 residues. In germline, CDR1 is SGHNT, CDR2 YYREEE (reference sequence). Trimming removed 4 bases at V and 4 bases at J, with 17 bases between. Sequencing used immunoSEQ multiplex PCR; TCRdb keeps in-frame clones, though not all of them. This sample yields under 2.5 million clones, of which 85% to 95% are seen a single time; 0.37% belongs to the top ten. This clone was detected only a few times. The sample was naive CD4+ T cells from PBMCs. Sample subset: CD45RA+ positively selected. V and J are TRBV5-4 and TRBJ1-1; D might be TRBD1 (5 bases). This sequence was found in a man aged 18-30 years in good health. Some clones in this sample may be carry-over from other donors' samples. CDR3 DNA: TGTGCCAGCAGCCCTGGGCAGGGTGGGACCACTGAAGCTTTCTTT. Protein: CASSPGQGGTTEAFF.